This passage covers 20 T cell receptor beta chains from one sample sequenced in a study of blood T cell repertoires in COVID-19. Measured with immunoSEQ multiplex PCR; TCRdb has only the in-frame clones, and not every one. The sample carries under 300,000 clones, roughly nine tenths recorded once. Material: peripheral blood. The receptors were sampled from a man in his 60s who had recovered from COVID-19.

The chain carries TRBV6-6 and TRBJ1-6; D is ambiguous. Deletions cut 0 bases from V and 10 bases from J, with 7 bases between. CDR1 and CDR2 from the germline V gene are MNHNY and SVGAGI (reference sequence). This CDR3 has 13 amino acids. The CDR3: CASSYSDKSPLHF. In nucleotides, the CDR3 is TGTGCCAGCAGTTACTCTGACAAGTCACCCCTCCACTTT.

The chain carries TRBV11-2 and TRBJ1-6, with TRBD1 matching 8 bases. Germline-derived CDR1 and CDR2 are SGHAT and FQNNGV. CDR3 length: 14 amino acids. The ends lost 4 bases at V and 13 bases at J; junction bases unmatched: 9. CDR3 amino acids: CASSSGQGRTPLHF. CDR3 sequence (DNA): TGTGCCAGCAGCTCCGGACAGGGCCGGACCCCCCTCCACTTT. The whole variable domain, filled in from reference TRBV11-2 and TRBJ1-6, reads EAGVAQSPRYKIIEKRQSVAFWCNPISGHATLYWYQQILGQGPKLLIQFQNNGVVDDSQLPKDRFSAERLKGVDSTLKIQPAKLEDSAVYLCASSSGQGRTPLHFGNGTRLTVT.

The CDR3 DNA sequence: TGTGCCAGCAGCTTAGCCGGACAGGGGCTCGGGGAGACCCAGTACTTC. Its translation: CASSLAGQGLGETQYF. The genes are TRBV7-6 and TRBJ2-5; 9 bases align to TRBD1. Trimming cost V 0 bases and J 5 bases; bases outside gene matches: 7. The germline V gene encodes CDR1 SGHVS and CDR2 FNYEAQ. This CDR3 spans 16 amino acids.

This chain uses TRBV3-1 (or the pseudogene TRBV3-2) with TRBJ2-2, with TRBD2 matching 7 bases. Unmatched junction bases numbered 6, after V lost 4 bases and J lost 4 bases. The CDR3 extends over 15 amino acids. Per the germline V gene, CDR1 is LGHDT and CDR2 is YNNKEL (reference sequence). CDR3: CASSRAGQSTGELFF. CDR3 nucleotide sequence: TGTGCCAGCAGCCGAGCGGGGCAAAGCACCGGGGAGCTGTTTTTT.

The chain joins TRBV18 to TRBJ1-5; 12 bases match TRBD1. Germline CDR1 is KGHSH and CDR2 is LQKENI. This CDR3 contains 15 residues. The V gene end was trimmed by 4 bases and the J gene end by 6 bases; junction bases not matched to a gene: 4. CDR3 in amino acids: CASSRGQGATQPQHF. CDR3 bases: TGTGCCAGCTCACGGGGACAGGGGGCAACTCAGCCCCAGCATTTT.

The V and J genes are TRBV23-1 and TRBJ2-2; D might be TRBD1 (6 bases). TRBV23-1 is an ORF for which the function is uncertain. Trimming took 0 bases from V and 6 from J, leaving 14 bases between them. This CDR3 region has 16 residues. The CDR3 region has the DNA TGCGCCAGCAGTCAATCGCGGCAGGGGAGCGCCGGGGAGCTGTTTTTT. As protein: CASSQSRQGSAGELFF.

The sample holds one count of this clone. This chain connects TRBV6-5 to TRBJ1-2; 7 bases line up with TRBD1. The ends lost 5 bases at V and 3 bases at J; junction bases unmatched: 9. CDR1 is MNHEY, CDR2 SVGAGI, per germline. CDR3 length: 15 amino acids. The CDR3 spells CASSPQGTSHYGYTF. The CDR3 region has the DNA TGTGCCAGCAGTCCACAGGGGACCTCCCACTATGGCTACACCTTC.

The chain is built from TRBV7-9 and TRBJ2-5; D is unclear. The ends were cut back, 0 bases at V and 2 bases at J, with 10 bases in the middle. Germline V gives CDR1 SEHNR, CDR2 FQNEAQ (reference sequence). This CDR3 is built from 15 residues. In DNA form, the CDR3 reads TGTGCCAGCAGCTTAGCGTTTAAGCGACAAGAGACCCAGTACTTC. It specifies CASSLAFKRQETQYF.

The rearrangement links TRBV6-5 to TRBJ2-5; weak D call: TRBD1 (6 bases). Germline-derived CDR1 and CDR2 are MNHEY and SVGAGI. Trimming removed 0 bases from V and 2 bases from J, with 10 bases in between. The CDR3 has 15 amino acids. The CDR3 DNA is TGTGCCAGCAGTTACTCGTGGACAGAGCAAGAGACCCAGTACTTC. Its protein product is CASSYSWTEQETQYF.

The chain combines TRBV18 with TRBJ2-2, with 7 bases that match TRBD1. The V gene's germline CDR1 is KGHSH and CDR2 LQKENI. The J segment lost 0 bases and the V segment lost 3 bases, leaving 4 bases of the junction unmatched. The CDR3 extends over 16 amino acids. The CDR3, as DNA: TGTGCCAGCTCACCGGGACAGCTATCGAACACCGGGGAGCTGTTTTTT. Protein: CASSPGQLSNTGELFF.

The CDR3 sequence: CASSLWGDDTGELFF. In DNA form, the CDR3 reads TGCGCCAGCAGCTTGTGGGGGGACGACACCGGGGAGCTGTTTTTT. V and J are TRBV5-1 and TRBJ2-2; weak D call: TRBD2 (6 bases). V lost 1 base and J 3 bases, leaving 10 bases between the germline ends. CDR3 length: 15 amino acids. Germline V gene data show CDR1 as SGHRS and CDR2 as YFSETQ.

The chain couples TRBV29-1 to TRBJ2-5, with TRBD2 as a possible D gene (5 bases). This CDR3 comprises 12 residues. Per germline, CDR1 SQVTM and CDR2 ANQGSEA. V gave up 5 bases and J gave up 5 bases, with 12 bases separating them. The chain's CDR3 is CSVRSSGETQYF. In DNA form, the CDR3 reads TGCAGCGTTAGATCCTCGGGGGAGACCCAGTACTTC.

This chain joins TRBV19 and TRBJ1-3; no clear D. V lost 6 bases to trimming and J lost 2 bases, with 14 bases between them. CDR1 is LNHDA and CDR2 is SQIVND in the germline V gene (reference sequence). This CDR3 spans 15 amino acids. CDR3 residues: CASSPKIGAGNTIYF. The DNA for the CDR3 is TGTGCCAGTAGCCCTAAGATCGGGGCTGGAAACACCATATATTTT.

The chain has TRBV7-2 and TRBJ2-1, with D perhaps matching TRBD1 (6 bases). The germline gives CDR1 SGHTA, CDR2 FQGNSA. This CDR3 is built from 17 residues. Trimming shortened V by 0 bases and J by 4 bases, and 16 bases separated the two germline ends. In DNA, the CDR3 is TGTGCCAGCAGCTTAGCTAGTGGGGGCCCGGGGTACAATGAGCAGTTCTTC. This gives the protein CASSLASGGPGYNEQFF. Filled out from reference TRBV7-2 and TRBJ2-1, the complete variable domain reads GAGVSQSPSNKVTEKGKDVELRCDPISGHTALYWYRQSLGQGLEFLIYFQGNSAPDKSGLPSDRFSAERTGGSVSTLTIQRTQQEDSAVYLCASSLASGGPGYNEQFFGPGTRLTVL.

This chain links TRBV15 with TRBJ2-3, with 7 bases that match TRBD1. The trim removed 3 bases at V and 4 bases at J, leaving 4 bases unmatched. The CDR3 has 14 amino acids. Germline CDR1 LNHNV, CDR2 YYDKDF (reference sequence). CDR3 bases: TGTGCCACCAGCAGGGGGGACAGATCAGATACGCAGTATTTT. This gives the protein CATSRGDRSDTQYF.

This rearrangement joins TRBV5-5 to TRBJ2-3; 13 bases line up with TRBD2. This CDR3 is 14 amino acids long. Germline V gives CDR1 SGHKS, CDR2 YYEKEE (reference sequence). J gave up 8 bases and V 4 bases, and 4 bases lay outside the gene matches. CDR3 amino acids: CASSPGLAGTTQYF. The CDR3 DNA follows: TGTGCCAGCAGCCCGGGACTAGCGGGGACTACGCAGTATTTT. The full variable domain, completed using reference TRBV5-5 and TRBJ2-3, is DAGVTQSPTHLIKTRGQQVTLRCSPISGHKSVSWYQQVLGQGPQFIFQYYEKEERGRGNFPDRFSARQFPNYSSELNVNALLLGDSALYLCASSPGLAGTTQYFGPGTRLTVL.

This chain joins TRBV24-1 and TRBJ1-4; D might be TRBD1 (6 bases). Germline-derived CDR1 and CDR2 are KGHDR and SFDVKD. This CDR3 has 20 amino acids. Trimming pared 5 bases from V and 0 bases from J, leaving 24 bases between. The CDR3 DNA is TGTGCCACCAGTGTTTATTTACAGGGTCGGGTTTGGGCAACTAATGAAAAACTGTTTTTT. Amino acids: CATSVYLQGRVWATNEKLFF.

The rearrangement uses TRBV27 and TRBJ1-1, with TRBD1 as a possible D gene (5 bases). Germline V gene sequence: CDR1 MNHEY, CDR2 SMNVEV (reference sequence). V lost 0 bases and J 3 bases, leaving 11 bases between the germline ends. The CDR3 has 15 amino acids. DNA for the CDR3: TGTGCCAGCAGTTTATCGTCCAGGGTCGACACTGAAGCTTTCTTT. This codes for CASSLSSRVDTEAFF.

The chain carries TRBV7-2 and TRBJ1-2; TRBD1 matches 10 bases. This CDR3 region has 15 residues. CDR1 and CDR2 (germline): SGHTA, FQGNSA. The V gene end was trimmed by 5 bases and the J gene end by 6 bases; junction bases not matched to a gene: 9. CDR3 sequence: CASSLDRGRGNGYTF. CDR3 nucleotide sequence: TGTGCCAGCAGCCTAGACAGGGGGCGAGGGAATGGCTACACCTTC.

The chain joins TRBV6-4 to TRBJ1-5; D not resolved. Germline CDR1 MRHNA, CDR2 SNTAGT. Between the trimmed V and J ends, which lost 0 bases and 1 base, there was a span of 10 bases. The CDR3 sequence is 16 residues long. CDR3 DNA: TGTGCCAGCAGTGACTCGACTAGGTTGAGCAATCAGCCCCAGCATTTT. The encoded protein is CASSDSTRLSNQPQHF.